This T cell receptor beta chain is from a study of response to subunit inactivated influenza vaccine. TCRdb redid the calling of the RT-PCR reads with MiXCR, one entry per CDR3 protein. Among under 500,000 distinct CDR3 sequences listed, roughly 9.7% were seen once. V shed 2 bases and J 7 bases; nucleotides not matched to a gene: 5. This CDR3 is built from 15 residues. This clonotype was picked up many times. Its specificity is unknown. General observations from the study: New T cells are recruited in small numbers by each seasonal influenza vaccination, according to the authors' suggestion.

Sequencing used PBMCs from blood, obtained roughly 45 days after vaccination. The V and J genes are TRBV12-3 or TRBV12-4 and TRBJ2-1; 10 bases agree with TRBD2. The sequence was collected from a man in his fifties who received an inactivated influenza vaccine. CDR3 coding DNA: TGTGCCAGCAGTTTAATAGCGGGGGGAAGTAATGAGCAGTTCTTC. Amino acid sequence: CASSLIAGGSNEQFF.